These 2 T cell receptor beta chains were all obtained from the same sample, sequenced in a study of identical twins. TCRdb fed the 5' RACE reads into MiXCR, producing one record per CDR3 protein. This sample has approximately 690,000 distinct CDR3 sequences, with approximately 6% found just once. The sample taken for sequencing was naive T cells sorted from blood. These TCRs come from a young man in good health.

This clonotype has a handful of counts. J is TRBJ2-4 and V is TRBV29-1, with 7 positions matching TRBD1. With V trimmed by 7 bases and J by 3 bases, 6 bases remained unmatched. CDR3 length: 13 amino acids. Germline-derived CDR1 and CDR2 are SQVTM and ANQGSEA. CDR3 in DNA: TGCAGCGCCACCCGGGACAGCAAAAACATTCAGTACTTC. The encoded protein is CSATRDSKNIQYF. Based on the CDR3 plus reference TRBV29-1 and TRBJ2-4, the full variable domain is SAVISQKPSRDICQRGTSLTIQCQVDSQVTMMFWYRQQPGQSLTLIATANQGSEATYESGFVIDKFPISRPNLTFSTLTVSNMSPEDSSIYLCSATRDSKNIQYFGAGTRLSVL.

The chain carries TRBV29-1 and TRBJ2-1; TRBD2 aligns across 16 bases. This CDR3 region has 17 residues. Germline V lookup: CDR1 SQVTM, CDR2 ANQGSEA. The ends lost 6 bases at V and 0 bases at J; junction bases unmatched: 5. CDR3 DNA: TGCAGCGTGGAGGGACTAGCGGGAGGGGGCTCCTACAATGAGCAGTTCTTC. Its protein is CSVEGLAGGGSYNEQFF.